Below, one TCR beta chain is given with its context. There is no known antigen for this receptor. It has no much larger one-base neighbor in the sample; base qualities were not kept. Libraries came from the immunoSEQ multiplex PCR assay. The multiplex PCR relied on a mix of 60 forward primers for TCR Vbeta segments and 13 reverse primers for TCR Jbeta segments. The CDR3 region of rearranged TCR beta genes was amplified from genomic DNA with a multiplex PCR assay. On the Illumina HiSeq System, the amplified TCR beta libraries were sequenced as 87-base-pair reads. For the original study's pipeline: A later analysis counted 75 million to 100 million unique TCR beta chains across the 690 or so repertoires, and some 11 million of these chains were shared by at least two donors. A nearest-neighbor algorithm error-corrected the raw reads and collapsed the reads into unique sequences, merging closely related sequences to remove PCR and sequencing errors. To assign V, D and J gene segments, CDR3 sequences were aligned to IMGT reference sequences. For a sequence to be retained, a match of at least six nucleotides to both a V gene segment and a J gene segment was required. A rearrangement counted as productive if the CDR3 had no stop codons and remained in frame with V and J, and every other rearrangement counted as non-productive. CDR3 was defined according to IMGT convention as the region running from the second conserved V-encoded cysteine to the conserved J-encoded phenylalanine. The earlier analysis of about 560 of the donors excluded any sequence lacking an unambiguous match to a single V gene segment. In an earlier analysis of about 590 of the donors, a V segment was called functional when productive rearrangements were above 56.7%, and segregating when the standard deviation between donors exceeded 5%. A statistical classification framework was built for diagnosing cytomegalovirus status from the catalog of TCR beta chain sequences. V and J gene assignment, in a later analysis, came from comparing TCR nucleotide sequences with IMGT/GENE-DB human TR gene sequences. In a later analysis, CDR3 sequences and most-parsimonious VDJ recombination scenarios were assigned using the TCRdist pipeline. In a later analysis, each TCR beta chain was defined by its CDR3 amino acid sequence together with its V-gene family, and reads lacking a unique V-gene family were excluded. In a later analysis, a few hundred highly shared, low-generation-probability nucleotide sequences were removed to address suspected cross-contamination and a sequencing artifact. For each public chain, a later analysis derived a clonal expansion index from normalized ranks of inferred template counts within each repertoire. A later analysis computed generation probabilities with a VDJ recombination model fitted to out-of-frame rearrangements, and checked the results against IGoR. Hypergeometric tests were used in a later analysis to score TCR-TCR, TCR-HLA and TCR-CMV co-occurrence, with a repertoire-size bias correction applied to the TCR pairs. A later analysis estimated false discovery rates by permuting HLA or CMV assignments 20 times. In a later analysis, co-occurring TCRs were grouped with DBSCAN, and TCRdist sequence similarity was added when clustering was performed within HLA-allele-positive subsets. For co-occurrence clustering, repertoires with fewer than 30,000 or more than 120,000 public chains were excluded, along with five repertoires with anomalous nucleotide sharing. Not all clones reach the TCRdb copy of this immuneACCESS table, which keeps in-frame sequences only. Checked studies attribute under half of the gap to unresolved V genes and leave the rest unexplained. V and J calls plus clone size are reproduced from that table; the DNA served to infer D and trimming. Present in this sample are some 100,000 clones, around 80% of which were seen just once. Roughly 14% of the sample is held by the ten biggest clonotypes.

The sample belongs to a study of cytomegalovirus exposure and HLA in healthy donors (dated by TCRdb to about 2017). Background for the entire study: According to an earlier analysis of 587 of the donors, about 180 million T cells yielded 90 million to 140 million unique TCR beta sequences and about 300 Gb of sequence data. Roughly 290 gigabases of sequencing data and around 80 million unique TCR sequences made up an early release that covered approximately 620 HLA-typed donors. The genetic ancestry cluster associated with self-reported Caucasian donors included over 80% of the roughly 360 genotyped donors. The aim of the study was to test whether cataloging public T cell receptors could identify signatures of past pathogen exposure. The study profiled the T cell repertoires of under 700 subjects by immunosequencing and related them to cytomegalovirus serostatus. Along with the approximately 700-subject first cohort, a separate validation cohort of some 130 different subjects was used. To predict cytomegalovirus infection status, the study brought together high-throughput TCR immunosequencing, statistical association of individual TCRs with disease status, and machine learning. To study patterns of TCR occurrence, a later analysis re-analyzed previously published TCR beta repertoires from around 700 donors and added high-resolution HLA genotyping. In the later analysis, no new phenotypic data were used to find candidate immune exposures; instead, reliance was placed on TCR beta sequences and their occurrence across donors. An earlier analysis of about 620 of the donors applied high-throughput TCR beta sequencing to assess whether each TCR beta V gene segment acted as functional or pseudogenic. Donor age, sex, ethnicity and CMV serostatus were compiled together with the repertoire data. In a later genetic analysis, genome-wide SNP genotypes for about 55% of the roughly 670 donors were used, and that subset was treated as a discovery cohort. All discovery cohort repertoires had been generated using a single sequencing platform. Class I and class II HLA loci were covered by the typing at four-digit resolution. Typing coverage varied by locus: about 620-640 donors for A, B, C, DRB1 and DQB1; roughly 520 for DQA1; approximately 570 for DPA1; approximately 470 for DPB1. Four to six DR-DQ haplotypes were handled as single units for association and clustering because linkage in the cohort was strong. Among several hundred genotyped donors of the cohort, an average of around 220,000 unique TCR beta nucleotide sequences was sequenced per donor, of which roughly 17% were non-productive.

What the research found in general, with its limitations: A further reported finding was that TCR beta sequences accurately predicted the HLA-A and HLA-B alleles for most subjects in the first cohort. The study gave a list of 150 to 200 TCR beta chains associated with cytomegalovirus. The classifier was reported to diagnose cytomegalovirus status with high specificity and sensitivity in both the original cohort and the validation cohort. Because HLA typing was unavailable for some donors at each locus, only the typed subset was used in association tests. A later analysis reported that several top co-occurrence clusters appeared linked to parvovirus B19, influenza, CMV and Epstein-Barr virus. CMV serostatus was the only immune exposure information available for the cohort. In a later analysis, TCR association rates were found to vary across HLA loci, with the most associated TCRs seen for DRB1 alleles and the fewest for HLA-C alleles. In a later analysis, HLA-associated TCR beta chains were found to be more clonally expanded and to have lower generation probabilities than equally common non-associated chains. In a later genetic analysis, fewer N-insertions in productive TCRs were reported among donors in an Asian-associated ancestry cluster than the roughly 700-donor mean. Assigning TCR associations to individual alleles was difficult when HLA alleles, especially DR and DQ, strongly co-occurred. A few of the identified cytomegalovirus-associated TCR beta chains were confirmed in vitro to be specific for cytomegalovirus antigens. Broadly in line with IMGT annotations, most TCR beta V segments showed up in productive rearrangements about 87% or about 30% of the time in an earlier analysis of some 590 of the donors. In this cohort, only TCR beta chains were sequenced, and detectable features were limited by the absence of alpha or paired-chain data. A group of highly shared sequence variants was considered likely to be a technical artifact of the sequencing pipeline. The authors suggested that the approach could potentially be extended to other disease states and immunological phenotypes. Roughly uniform sequencing depth across donors was assumed in presence/absence analyses, although this assumption may not hold. At a false discovery rate of 0.05, a later analysis linked about 16,000 TCR beta sequences to specific HLA alleles. The 87-base-pair reads could not distinguish some IMGT-functional V segments, including TRBV6-2 and TRBV6-3, so those segments were excluded. A later genetic analysis associated a missense DCLRE1C variant with V-gene and J-gene trimming of TCR beta chains, and an independent cohort replicated the association. Linkage disequilibrium might explain the correlated functional status among segregating V segments, but an unknown experimental factor could not be excluded. A later analysis found that most CMV-associated TCR beta chains appeared HLA-restricted, with HLA associations seemingly driven largely by CMV exposure. Most TCR sequences were observed very rarely across donors, whereas some public TCRs were present in many individuals. The earlier analysis of approximately 590 of the donors excluded over 15 rarely observed V segments, including chromosome 9 orphons, because counts were too low.

The cohort comprised approximately 700 healthy bone marrow donors. Cohort members were all nominally healthy when sampled, although unrecorded immune exposures were likely present. The donor was CMV seropositive and was included in the group of about 290 seropositive cohort members. Every donor gave a peripheral blood sample, and the peripheral blood mononuclear cells from that sample were used for TCR beta sequencing. The Qiagen DNeasy Blood Extraction Kit was used to extract genomic DNA from the blood cell samples. Spanning cysteine to phenylalanine, the CDR3 consists of 14 amino acids. CDR3 DNA is the only sequence kept; it has 42 bases, read in frame from the first base. Reading the germline V gene (reference sequence) gives CDR1 MNHEY and CDR2 SMNVEV. V sheds 3 bases and J sheds 2 bases, leaving 10 bases between their ends.

The rearrangement combines TRBV27 with TRBJ1-2; the D gene is perhaps TRBD1, on 6 matching bases. This TCR was sampled from a male donor in good health and CMV-seropositive. What was sequenced was PBMCs. The nucleotide sequence reads TGTGCCAGCAGTTTGAAGGGGGTGAACTATGGCTACACCTTC. The resulting protein is CASSLKGVNYGYTF.